This T cell receptor beta chain was sequenced for a study of T-cell memory formation after mild COVID-19. Study details: There were largely donor-specific TCR clusters.

Each CDR3 protein is one row after TCRdb ran MiXCR on the 5' RACE reads. The data hold roughly 250,000 distinct CDR3 sequences, with around 15% observed a single time. The V segment lost 2 bases and the J segment 4 bases; nucleotides outside the gene matches: 4. The CDR3 sequence is 14 residues long. Germline CDR1 reads KGHSH; CDR2 reads LQKENI. On this clonotype itself: Its target is not known.

The study, taken as a whole, reports: SARS-CoV-2 specificity was not confirmed for second-wave clones peaking on day 37.

The material sequenced was PBMCs or a T cell subset sorted from them (not recorded which). The clonotype was recovered from a man aged 18 to 29 who had mild COVID-19 (a few samples of this study predate the infection). Cell type and time point are not known. The chain employs TRBV18 and TRBJ2-5, with 7 nucleotides matching TRBD1. This CDR3 reads CASSPKGATETQYF. The CDR3 DNA follows: TGTGCCAGCTCACCAAAGGGGGCCACAGAGACCCAGTACTTC.